This T cell receptor beta chain was captured by sequencing in a study of cytomegalovirus exposure and HLA in healthy donors. PCR primers comprised 60 Vbeta and 13 Jbeta primers. TCRdb's copy holds only in-frame clones and misses some; the assay was immunoSEQ multiplex PCR. The sample holds 100,000 to 150,000 clones; about 75% are singletons and the top ten take approximately 30%. CDR3 size: 16 residues. Germline V gene sequence: CDR1 SGHRS, CDR2 YFSETQ. Trimming took 5 bases from V and 4 from J, leaving 18 bases between them. This sequence joins TRBV5-1 and TRBJ2-2; a weak D match, TRBD2 (7 bases). This TCR was recovered from a man aged 55 to 70 in good health and CMV-seropositive. Sequenced input: PBMCs. Here the CDR3 reads CASSVVGGLGTGELFF. The CDR3 DNA is TGCGCCAGCAGTGTCGTCGGGGGGCTGGGCACCGGGGAGCTGTTTTTT.